One and the same sample provided the 10 T cell receptor beta chains below, sequenced in a study of CD8+ T cells in alopecia areata. Extracted RNA was reverse transcribed, and the resulting cDNA served as sequencing template. The method was immunoSEQ multiplex PCR; TCRdb's version includes in-frame clones alone and lacks a portion of them. The data show approximately 110,000 clones, none appearing only once, with 20% held by the ten largest. Sequenced input: lesional skin. The receptor set was obtained from a C3H/HeJ mouse with alopecia areata. For this mouse line, the MHC haplotype is H2-k.

This clone was counted only a few times. Mouse gene names apply. The CDR3 bases that were read are TGTGCCAGCTCTGGGACAGGGGATGAC. Amino acid sequence: CASSGTGDD. The complete CDR3 sequence is CASSGTGDDTQYF. The rearrangement joins TRBV13-3 to TRBJ2-5, with TRBD1 identical over 10 bases. The read gets to within 4 residues of the CDR3 end, and the germline J gene fills in the rest. The germline CDR1 and CDR2 sequences are NNHDY and SYVADS. This CDR3 has 13 amino acids.

As for this clone: Genes here carry mouse names. The sequenced fragment ends 4 residues before the CDR3 boundary, so the rest is inferred from the germline J gene. The identical CDR3 is also encoded by other nucleotide sequences in the sample. The chain is built from TRBV19 and TRBJ2-7, with TRBD2 matching over 9 bases. Germline lookup yields CDR1 FNHDT and CDR2 SITEND (reference sequence). There are 14 residues in the CDR3. CDR3 loop: CASTPDWGIYEQYF. The CDR3 bases that were read are TGTGCCAGCACCCCCGACTGGGGGATTTAT.

Only a few counts were recorded for this clone. Germline and genes: mouse. The read terminates 4 residues ahead of where the CDR3 ends, so the germline J gene completes it. Distinct nucleotide sequences in the sample also encode this CDR3. The genes are TRBV13-3 and TRBJ2-5, with D maybe TRBD1 (6 bases). Looked up from germline, CDR1 is NNHDY and CDR2 is SYVADS. CDR3 length equals 14 residues. Trimming stripped 7 bases from V and 0 bases from J, with 12 bases between. CDR3 DNA (partial): TGTGCCAGCTCGGGACACCTTAACCAAGAC. It yields the protein CASSGHLNQD. In full, the CDR3 reads CASSGHLNQDTQYF.

Remarks on this clone: The genes and germline here are from mouse. Coverage ceases 4 residues before the CDR3 finishes, and the germline J gene fills in the end. The chain joins TRBV13-3 to TRBJ2-7, with 11 bases fitting TRBD2. Germline-derived CDR1 and CDR2 are NNHDY and SYVADS. This CDR3 comprises 14 residues. The CDR3 reads CASSSTGGGYEQYF. CDR3 DNA (partial): TGTGCCAGCAGTTCGACTGGGGGGGGATAT.

As to this clone: Gene and germline names: mouse. The read halts 4 residues ahead of the CDR3 end, with the missing end drawn from the germline J gene. The V and J genes are TRBV13-3 and TRBJ2-3; 8 bases are a match to TRBD1. The length of the CDR3 is 18 residues. The J segment lost 0 bases and the V segment lost 3 bases, leaving 12 bases of the junction unmatched. Germline V gene lookup returns CDR1 NNHDY and CDR2 SYVADS. Incomplete CDR3 DNA: TGTGCCAGCAGTGGCGATGCCTACGGACAGGGAAGTGCAGAA. Amino acid sequence: CASSGDAYGQGSAE. The full-length CDR3 reads as CASSGDAYGQGSAETLYF.

This clone has more than one count but fewer than ten. Here the gene names and germline are mouse. The read halts 4 residues ahead of the CDR3 end, with the missing end drawn from the germline J gene. This chain links TRBV13-2 with TRBJ2-7; a weak D match, TRBD1 (6 bases). Germline CDR1 is NNHNN and CDR2 is SYGAGS (reference sequence). This CDR3 is 14 amino acids long. The CDR3 protein is CASGDEGVGYEQYF. Partial CDR3 DNA: TGTGCCAGCGGTGATGAGGGGGTTGGGTAT.

As concerns this clone: Gene and germline names: mouse. Sequencing ends 4 residues short of the CDR3 end; the germline J gene provides the rest. The chain is built from TRBV19 and TRBJ2-1; 13 bases align to TRBD2. Germline V gene data show CDR1 as FNHDT and CDR2 as SITEND (reference sequence). This CDR3 has 16 amino acids. The V gene end was trimmed by 4 bases and the J gene end by 2 bases; junction bases not matched to a gene: 3. The CDR3 is CASSPGTGGDYAEQFF. The sequenced CDR3 bases are TGTGCCAGCAGTCCTGGGACTGGGGGGGACTATGCT.

A word on this clone: Gene and germline names: mouse. Read data end 4 residues before the CDR3 end; the end is taken from the germline J gene. This chain links TRBV13-1 with TRBJ2-1, with 8 bases fitting TRBD2. V gave up 3 bases and J gave up 1 base; unmatched junction bases: 3. The CDR3 is 15 residues long. CDR1 and CDR2 (germline): NSHNY, SYGAGN. The part of the CDR3 DNA that was read is TGTGCCAGCAGTGGTGGGGGGGGAAACTATGCT. Translation: CASSGGGGNYA. The CDR3, in full, reads CASSGGGGNYAEQFF.

This clone was seen a few times. Each gene name is a mouse one. The read terminates 4 residues ahead of where the CDR3 ends, so the germline J gene completes it. The gene calls are TRBV13-2 and TRBJ2-3, with 9 bases matching TRBD2. V shed 0 bases, J shed 2 bases, and the junction held 4 bases outside the gene matches. Per germline, CDR1 NNHNN and CDR2 SYGAGS (reference sequence). The CDR3 totals 16 residues. The CDR3 loop is CASGDGLGGHAETLYF. The part of the CDR3 DNA that was read is TGTGCCAGCGGTGATGGTTTGGGGGGGCATGCAGAA.

A note on this clone: Germline and genes: mouse. The CDR3 protein is CASSGQGSISNERLFF. Incomplete CDR3 DNA: TGTGCCAGCAGTGGTCAGGGGTCAATTTCCAACGAA. V usage is TRBV13-3 and J usage is TRBJ1-4, with D maybe TRBD1 (6 bases). The missing CDR3 end, 4 residues past where the read stops, is filled in from the germline J gene. CDR1 and CDR2 (germline): NNHDY, SYVADS. Trimming removed 3 bases at V and 0 bases at J, with 12 bases between. The length of the CDR3 is 16 residues.